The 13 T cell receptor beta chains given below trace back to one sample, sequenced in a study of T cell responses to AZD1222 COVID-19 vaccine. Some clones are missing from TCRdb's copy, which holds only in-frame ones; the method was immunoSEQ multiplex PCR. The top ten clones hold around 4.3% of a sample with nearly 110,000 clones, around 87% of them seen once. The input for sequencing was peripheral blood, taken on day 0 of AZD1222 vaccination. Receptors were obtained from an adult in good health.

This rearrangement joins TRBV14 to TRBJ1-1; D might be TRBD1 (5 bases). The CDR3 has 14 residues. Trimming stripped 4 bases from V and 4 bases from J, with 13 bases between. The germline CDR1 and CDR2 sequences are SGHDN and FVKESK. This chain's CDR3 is CASSRTGAGTEAFF. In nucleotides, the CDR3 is TGTGCCAGCAGCCGGACTGGGGCGGGCACTGAAGCTTTCTTT. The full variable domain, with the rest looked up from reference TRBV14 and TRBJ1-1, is EAGVTQFPSHSVIEKGQTVTLRCDPISGHDNLYWYRRVMGKEIKFLLHFVKESKQDESGMPNNRFLAERTGGTYSTLKVQPAELEDSGVYFCASSRTGAGTEAFFGQGTRLTVV.

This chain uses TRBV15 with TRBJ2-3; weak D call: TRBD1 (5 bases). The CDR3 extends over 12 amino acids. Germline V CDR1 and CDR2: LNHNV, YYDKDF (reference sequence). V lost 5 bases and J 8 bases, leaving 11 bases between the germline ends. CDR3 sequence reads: CATSLRAGTQYF. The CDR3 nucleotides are TGTGCCACCAGCCTCAGGGCAGGTACGCAGTATTTT.

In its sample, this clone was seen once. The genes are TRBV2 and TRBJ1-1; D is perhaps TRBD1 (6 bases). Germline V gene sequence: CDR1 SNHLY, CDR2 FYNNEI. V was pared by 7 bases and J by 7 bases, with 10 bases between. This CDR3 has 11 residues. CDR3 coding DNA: TGTGCCAGCATTAGGGGGATTGAAGCTTTCTTT. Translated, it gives CASIRGIEAFF.

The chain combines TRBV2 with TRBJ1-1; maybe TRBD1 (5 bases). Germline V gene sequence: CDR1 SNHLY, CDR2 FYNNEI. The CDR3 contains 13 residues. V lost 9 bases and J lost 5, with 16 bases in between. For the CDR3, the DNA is TGTGCCAGTCCTTCGGGGCTGGGGACTGAAGCTTTCTTT. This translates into CASPSGLGTEAFF.

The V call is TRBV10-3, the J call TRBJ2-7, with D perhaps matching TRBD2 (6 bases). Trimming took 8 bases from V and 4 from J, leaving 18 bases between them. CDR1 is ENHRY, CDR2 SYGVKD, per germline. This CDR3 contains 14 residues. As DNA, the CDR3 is TGTGCCATCGGTAGCGGCCAGACTAAATACGAGCAGTACTTC. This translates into CAIGSGQTKYEQYF.

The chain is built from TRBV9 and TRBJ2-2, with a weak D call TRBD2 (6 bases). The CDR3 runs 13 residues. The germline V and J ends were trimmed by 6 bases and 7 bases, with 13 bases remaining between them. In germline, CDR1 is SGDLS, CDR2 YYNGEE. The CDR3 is CASTPSSVGELFF. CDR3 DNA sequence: TGTGCCAGCACCCCCTCTAGCGTCGGGGAGCTGTTTTTT.

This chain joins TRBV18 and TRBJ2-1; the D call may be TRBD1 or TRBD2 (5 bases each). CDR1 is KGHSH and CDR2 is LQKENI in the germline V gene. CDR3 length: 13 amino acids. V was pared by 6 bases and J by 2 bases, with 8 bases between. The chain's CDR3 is CASSGATYNEQFF. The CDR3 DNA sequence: TGTGCCAGCTCCGGGGCCACCTACAATGAGCAGTTCTTC.

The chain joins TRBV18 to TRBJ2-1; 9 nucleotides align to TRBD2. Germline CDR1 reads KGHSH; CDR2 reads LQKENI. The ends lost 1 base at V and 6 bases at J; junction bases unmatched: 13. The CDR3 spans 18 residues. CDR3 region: CASSPRQSGGRAINEQFF. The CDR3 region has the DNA TGTGCCAGCTCACCACGGCAAAGTGGCGGGAGGGCAATCAATGAGCAGTTCTTC.

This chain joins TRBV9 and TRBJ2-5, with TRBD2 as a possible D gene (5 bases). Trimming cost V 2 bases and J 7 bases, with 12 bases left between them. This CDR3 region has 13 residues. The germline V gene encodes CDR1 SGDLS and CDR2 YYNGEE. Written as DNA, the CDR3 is TGTGCCAGCAGCGTGCTAGCCGAGGGGACCCAGTACTTC. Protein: CASSVLAEGTQYF.

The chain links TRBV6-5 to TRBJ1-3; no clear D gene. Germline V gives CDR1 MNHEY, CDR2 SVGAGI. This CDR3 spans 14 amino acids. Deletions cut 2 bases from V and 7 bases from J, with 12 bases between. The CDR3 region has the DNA TGTGCCAGCAGTTACGCGAGCCTGAGGAACACCATATATTTT. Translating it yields CASSYASLRNTIYF.

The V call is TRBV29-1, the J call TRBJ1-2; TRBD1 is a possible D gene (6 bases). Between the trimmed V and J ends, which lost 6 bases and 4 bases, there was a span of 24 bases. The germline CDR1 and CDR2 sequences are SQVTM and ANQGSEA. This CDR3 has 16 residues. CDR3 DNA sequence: TGCAGCGTCCCCAATAAAGGACAGACCTCTAGCTATGGCTACACCTTC. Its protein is CSVPNKGQTSSYGYTF.

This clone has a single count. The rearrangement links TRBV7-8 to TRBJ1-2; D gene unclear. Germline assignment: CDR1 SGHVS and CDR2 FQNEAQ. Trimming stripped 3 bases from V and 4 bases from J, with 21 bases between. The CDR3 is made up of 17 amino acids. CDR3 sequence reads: CASSFPWSGNTGYGYTF. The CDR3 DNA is TGTGCCAGCAGCTTCCCCTGGTCGGGCAACACGGGCTATGGCTACACCTTC.

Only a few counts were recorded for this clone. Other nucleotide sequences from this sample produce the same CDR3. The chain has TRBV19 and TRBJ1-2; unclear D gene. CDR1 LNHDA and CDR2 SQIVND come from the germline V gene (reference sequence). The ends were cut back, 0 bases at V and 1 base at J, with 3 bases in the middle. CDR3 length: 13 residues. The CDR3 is CASSIDSNYGYTF. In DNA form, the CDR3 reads TGTGCCAGTAGTATAGACAGTAACTATGGCTACACCTTC.